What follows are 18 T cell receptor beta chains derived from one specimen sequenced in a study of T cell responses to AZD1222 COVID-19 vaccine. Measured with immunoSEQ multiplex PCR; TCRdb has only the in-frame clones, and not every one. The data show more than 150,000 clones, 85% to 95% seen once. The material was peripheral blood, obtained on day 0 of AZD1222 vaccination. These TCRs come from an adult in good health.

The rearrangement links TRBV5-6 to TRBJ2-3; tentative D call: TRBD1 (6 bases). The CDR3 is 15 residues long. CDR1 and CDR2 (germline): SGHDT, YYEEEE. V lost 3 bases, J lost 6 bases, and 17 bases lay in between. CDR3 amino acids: CASSSSGTMKDTQYF. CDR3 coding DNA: TGTGCCAGCAGCTCTTCCGGGACAATGAAGGATACGCAGTATTTT.

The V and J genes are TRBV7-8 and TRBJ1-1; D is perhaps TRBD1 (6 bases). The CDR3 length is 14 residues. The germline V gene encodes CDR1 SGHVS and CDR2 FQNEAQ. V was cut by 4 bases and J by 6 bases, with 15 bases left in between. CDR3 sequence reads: CASSSYRSGAEAFF. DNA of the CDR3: TGTGCCAGCAGCTCCTACAGGTCAGGGGCTGAAGCTTTCTTT.

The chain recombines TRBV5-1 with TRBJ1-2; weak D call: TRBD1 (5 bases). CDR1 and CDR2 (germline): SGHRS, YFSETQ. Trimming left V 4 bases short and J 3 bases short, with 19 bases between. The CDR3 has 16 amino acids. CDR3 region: CASSPGAPTEHYGYTF. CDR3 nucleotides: TGCGCCAGCAGCCCTGGGGCCCCAACGGAGCACTATGGCTACACCTTC.

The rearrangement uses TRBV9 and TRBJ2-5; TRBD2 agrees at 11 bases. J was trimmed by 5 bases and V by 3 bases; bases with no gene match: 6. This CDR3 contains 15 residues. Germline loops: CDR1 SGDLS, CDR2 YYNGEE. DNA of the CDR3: TGTGCCAGCAGCGGAGGAACTAGCGGGGGTGAGACCCAGTACTTC. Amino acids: CASSGGTSGGETQYF. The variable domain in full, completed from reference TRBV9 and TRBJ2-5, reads DSGVTQTPKHLITATGQRVTLRCSPRSGDLSVYWYQQSLDQGLQFLIQYYNGEERAKGNILERFSAQQFPDLHSELNLSSLELGDSALYFCASSGGTSGGETQYFGPGTRLLVL.

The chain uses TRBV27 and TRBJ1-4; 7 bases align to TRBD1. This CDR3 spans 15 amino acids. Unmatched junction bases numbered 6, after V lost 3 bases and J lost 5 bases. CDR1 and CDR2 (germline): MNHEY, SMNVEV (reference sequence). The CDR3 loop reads CASSLRDRENEKLFF. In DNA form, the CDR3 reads TGTGCCAGCAGTTTGAGGGACAGAGAAAATGAAAAACTGTTTTTT. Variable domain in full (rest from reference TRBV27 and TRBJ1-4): EAQVTQNPRYLITVTGKKLTVTCSQNMNHEYMSWYRQDPGLGLRQIYYSMNVEVTDKGDVPEGYKVSRKEKRNFPLILESPSPNQTSLYFCASSLRDRENEKLFFGSGTQLSVL.

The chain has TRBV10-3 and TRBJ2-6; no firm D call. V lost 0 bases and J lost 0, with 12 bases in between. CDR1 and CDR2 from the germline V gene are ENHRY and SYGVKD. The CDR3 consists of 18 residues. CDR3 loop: CAISESTQVSSGANVLTF. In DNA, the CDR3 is TGTGCCATCAGTGAGTCGACCCAGGTCAGCTCTGGGGCCAACGTCCTGACTTTC.

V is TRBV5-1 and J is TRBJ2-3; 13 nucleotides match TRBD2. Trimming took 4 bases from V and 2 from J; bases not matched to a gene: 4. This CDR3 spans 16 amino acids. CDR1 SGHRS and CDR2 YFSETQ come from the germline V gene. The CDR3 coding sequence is TGCGCCAGCAGCCGGACTAGCGGGAGTATCACAGATACGCAGTATTTT. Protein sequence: CASSRTSGSITDTQYF. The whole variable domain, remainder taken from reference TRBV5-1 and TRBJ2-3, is KAGVTQTPRYLIKTRGQQVTLSCSPISGHRSVSWYQQTPGQGLQFLFEYFSETQRNKGNFPGRFSGRQFSNSRSEMNVSTLELGDSALYLCASSRTSGSITDTQYFGPGTRLTVL.

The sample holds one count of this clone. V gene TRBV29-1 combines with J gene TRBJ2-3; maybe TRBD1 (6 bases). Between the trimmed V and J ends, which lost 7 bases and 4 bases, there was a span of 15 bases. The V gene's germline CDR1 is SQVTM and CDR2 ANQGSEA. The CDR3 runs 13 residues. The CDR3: CSGRDIAPDTQYF. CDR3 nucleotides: TGCAGCGGCCGGGACATAGCGCCAGATACGCAGTATTTT.

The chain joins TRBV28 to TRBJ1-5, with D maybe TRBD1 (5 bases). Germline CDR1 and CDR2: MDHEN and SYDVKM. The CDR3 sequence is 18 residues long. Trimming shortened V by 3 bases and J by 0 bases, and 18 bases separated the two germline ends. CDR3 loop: CASSFFRALPNSNQPQHF. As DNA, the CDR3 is TGTGCCAGCAGTTTTTTCAGGGCTTTACCCAATAGCAATCAGCCCCAGCATTTT. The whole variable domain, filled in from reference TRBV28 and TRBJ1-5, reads DVKVTQSSRYLVKRTGEKVFLECVQDMDHENMFWYRQDPGLGLRLIYFSYDVKMKEKGDIPEGYSVSREKKERFSLILESASTNQTSMYLCASSFFRALPNSNQPQHFGDGTRLSIL.

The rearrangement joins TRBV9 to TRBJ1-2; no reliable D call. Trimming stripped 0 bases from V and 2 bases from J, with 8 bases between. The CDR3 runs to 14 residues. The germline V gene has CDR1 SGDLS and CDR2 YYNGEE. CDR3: CASSVAVGNYGYTF. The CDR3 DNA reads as TGTGCCAGCAGCGTAGCGGTCGGGAACTATGGCTACACCTTC.

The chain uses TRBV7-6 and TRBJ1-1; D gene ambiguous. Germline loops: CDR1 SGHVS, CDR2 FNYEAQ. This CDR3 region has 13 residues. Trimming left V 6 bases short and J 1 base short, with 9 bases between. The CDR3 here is CASRSTENTEAFF. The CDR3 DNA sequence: TGTGCCAGCAGAAGCACAGAGAACACTGAAGCTTTCTTT.

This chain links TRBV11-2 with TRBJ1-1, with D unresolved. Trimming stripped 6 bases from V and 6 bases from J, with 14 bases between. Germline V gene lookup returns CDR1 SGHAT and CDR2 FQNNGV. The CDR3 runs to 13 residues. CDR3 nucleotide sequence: TGTGCCAGCAGTCAACGAGGGTTCTCTGAAGCTTTCTTT. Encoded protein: CASSQRGFSEAFF.

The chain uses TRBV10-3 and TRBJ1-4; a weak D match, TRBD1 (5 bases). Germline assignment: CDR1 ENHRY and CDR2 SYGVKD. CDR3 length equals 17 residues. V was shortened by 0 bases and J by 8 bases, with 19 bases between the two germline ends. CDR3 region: CAISESKSIRGPEKLFF. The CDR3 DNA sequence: TGTGCCATCAGTGAGTCGAAGTCCATCCGGGGACCCGAAAAACTGTTTTTT.

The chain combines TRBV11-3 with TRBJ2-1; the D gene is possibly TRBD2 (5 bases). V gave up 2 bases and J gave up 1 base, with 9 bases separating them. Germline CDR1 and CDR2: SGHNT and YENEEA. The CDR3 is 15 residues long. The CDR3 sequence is CASSLTRGSYNEQFF. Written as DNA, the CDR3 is TGTGCCAGCAGCTTAACCAGAGGGTCCTACAATGAGCAGTTCTTC. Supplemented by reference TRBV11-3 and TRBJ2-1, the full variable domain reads EAGVVQSPRYKIIEKKQPVAFWCNPISGHNTLYWYLQNLGQGPELLIRYENEEAVDDSQLPKDRFSAERLKGVDSTLKIQPAELGDSAVYLCASSLTRGSYNEQFFGPGTRLTVL.

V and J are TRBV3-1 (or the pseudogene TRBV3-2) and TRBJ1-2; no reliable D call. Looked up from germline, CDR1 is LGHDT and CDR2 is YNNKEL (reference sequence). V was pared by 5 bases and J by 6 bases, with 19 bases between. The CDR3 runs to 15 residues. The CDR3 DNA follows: TGTGCCAGCAGCACTTTATCCCGGGGAGGAGATGGCTACACCTTC. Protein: CASSTLSRGGDGYTF.

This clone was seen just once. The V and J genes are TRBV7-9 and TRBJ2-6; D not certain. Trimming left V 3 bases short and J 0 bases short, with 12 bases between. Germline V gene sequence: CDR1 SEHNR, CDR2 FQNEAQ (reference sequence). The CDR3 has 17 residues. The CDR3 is CASSFGLRSSGANVLTF. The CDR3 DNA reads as TGTGCCAGCAGCTTTGGGCTGAGGAGCTCTGGGGCCAACGTCCTGACTTTC.

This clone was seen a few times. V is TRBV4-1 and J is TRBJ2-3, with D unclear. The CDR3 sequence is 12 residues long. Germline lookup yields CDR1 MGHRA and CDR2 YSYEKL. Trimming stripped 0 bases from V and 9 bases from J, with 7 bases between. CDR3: CASSQDLETQYF. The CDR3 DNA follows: TGCGCCAGCAGCCAAGATCTCGAGACGCAGTATTTT.

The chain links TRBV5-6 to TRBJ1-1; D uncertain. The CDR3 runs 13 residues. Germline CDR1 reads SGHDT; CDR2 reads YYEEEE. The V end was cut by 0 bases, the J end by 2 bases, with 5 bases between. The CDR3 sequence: CASSLGVNTEAFF. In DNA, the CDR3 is TGTGCCAGCAGCTTGGGAGTAAACACTGAAGCTTTCTTT.